What follows are 6 T cell receptor beta chains derived from one specimen sequenced in a study of blood T cell repertoires in COVID-19. The protocol was immunoSEQ multiplex PCR, while the TCRdb copy is restricted to in-frame clones and leaves out a portion. The sample carries around 60,000 clones, 81% recorded once. The source material was peripheral blood. Every receptor here comes from an elderly woman with active or convalescent COVID-19.

The chain has TRBV29-1 and TRBJ2-2, with D maybe TRBD1 (7 bases). This CDR3 has 12 amino acids. Germline V gene lookup returns CDR1 SQVTM and CDR2 ANQGSEA. Trimming left V 4 bases short and J 6 bases short, with 9 bases between. CDR3 region: CSVARGAGELFF. Written as DNA, the CDR3 is TGCAGCGTTGCCAGGGGGGCCGGGGAGCTGTTTTTT.

The chain links TRBV5-1 to TRBJ2-7; maybe TRBD1 (6 bases). The CDR3 covers 14 residues. Trimming took off 4 bases at V and 0 bases at J, with 11 bases between the two ends. Germline loops: CDR1 SGHRS, CDR2 YFSETQ. CDR3 sequence (DNA): TGCGCCAGCAGCGGCAACAGGGACTCCTACGAGCAGTACTTC. Amino acids: CASSGNRDSYEQYF.

The CDR3 region is CASRPPGQGFTEAFF. Here the CDR3 DNA reads TGTGCCAGCAGACCGCCGGGACAGGGGTTCACTGAAGCTTTCTTT. J is TRBJ1-1 and V is TRBV7-9, with TRBD1 identical over 10 bases. V trimming: 6 bases; J trimming: 4 bases; junction bases outside the gene matches: 8. The V gene's germline CDR1 is SEHNR and CDR2 FQNEAQ (reference sequence). The CDR3 has 15 residues.

The chain recombines TRBV9 with TRBJ2-1, with 10 bases matching TRBD1. The germline CDR1 and CDR2 sequences are SGDLS and YYNGEE. The CDR3 sequence is 16 residues long. The J segment lost 6 bases and the V segment lost 5 bases, leaving 11 bases of the junction unmatched. This chain's CDR3 is CASRDPRTGGSNEQFF. CDR3 nucleotides: TGTGCCAGCAGAGACCCGCGGACAGGGGGGTCCAATGAGCAGTTCTTC. The complete variable domain, with remaining parts taken from reference TRBV9 and TRBJ2-1, reads DSGVTQTPKHLITATGQRVTLRCSPRSGDLSVYWYQQSLDQGLQFLIQYYNGEERAKGNILERFSAQQFPDLHSELNLSSLELGDSALYFCASRDPRTGGSNEQFFGPGTRLTVL.

CDR3 sequence reads: CASTITGGPEAFF. CDR3 sequence (DNA): TGCGCCAGCACCATCACGGGAGGGCCTGAAGCTTTCTTT. The chain recombines TRBV10-2 with TRBJ1-1; D is unresolved. Trimming stripped 7 bases from V and 6 bases from J, with 15 bases between. CDR1 and CDR2 (germline): WSHSY, SAAADI. The CDR3 length is 13 residues.

J is TRBJ1-1 and V is TRBV3-1 (or the pseudogene TRBV3-2); D perhaps matches TRBD1 (6 bases). V shed 1 base and J shed 12 bases, with 18 bases lying between them. The CDR3 consists of 14 residues. Germline CDR1 LGHDT, CDR2 YNNKEL (reference sequence). CDR3 residues: CASSQVDLNRATFF. The DNA of the CDR3 is TGTGCCAGCAGCCAAGTCGACCTGAACAGGGCGACTTTCTTT.